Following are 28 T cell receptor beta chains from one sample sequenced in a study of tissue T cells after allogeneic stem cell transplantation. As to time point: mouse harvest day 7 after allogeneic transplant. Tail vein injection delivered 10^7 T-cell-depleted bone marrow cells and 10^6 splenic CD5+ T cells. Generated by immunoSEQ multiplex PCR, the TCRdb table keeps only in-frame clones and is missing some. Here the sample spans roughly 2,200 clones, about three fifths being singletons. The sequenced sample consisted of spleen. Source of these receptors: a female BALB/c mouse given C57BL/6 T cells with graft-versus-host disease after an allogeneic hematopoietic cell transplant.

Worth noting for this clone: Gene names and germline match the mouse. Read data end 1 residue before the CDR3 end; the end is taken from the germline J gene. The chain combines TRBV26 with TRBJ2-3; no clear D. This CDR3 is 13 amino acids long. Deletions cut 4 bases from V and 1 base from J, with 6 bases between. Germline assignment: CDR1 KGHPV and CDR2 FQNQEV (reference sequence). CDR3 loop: CASSPPGAETLYF. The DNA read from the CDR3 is TGTGCCAGCAGTCCGCCGGGTGCAGAAACGCTGTAT.

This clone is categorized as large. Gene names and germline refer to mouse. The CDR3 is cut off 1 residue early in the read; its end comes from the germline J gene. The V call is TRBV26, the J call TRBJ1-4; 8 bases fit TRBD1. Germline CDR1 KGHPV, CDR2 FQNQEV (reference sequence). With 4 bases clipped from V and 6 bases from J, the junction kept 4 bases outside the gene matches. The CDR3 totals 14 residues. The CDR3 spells CASSPGRGHERLFF. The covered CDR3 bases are TGTGCCAGCAGTCCAGGCAGGGGGCACGAAAGATTATTT.

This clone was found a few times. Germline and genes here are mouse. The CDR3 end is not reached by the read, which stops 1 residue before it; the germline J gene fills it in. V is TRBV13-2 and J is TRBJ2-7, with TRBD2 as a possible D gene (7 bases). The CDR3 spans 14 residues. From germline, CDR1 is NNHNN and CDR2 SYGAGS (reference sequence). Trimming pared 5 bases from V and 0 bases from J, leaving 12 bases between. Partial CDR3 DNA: TGTGCCAGCGGGGAGGGGGGGGGCTCCTATGAACAGTAC. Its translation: CASGEGGGSYEQY. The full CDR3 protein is CASGEGGGSYEQYF.

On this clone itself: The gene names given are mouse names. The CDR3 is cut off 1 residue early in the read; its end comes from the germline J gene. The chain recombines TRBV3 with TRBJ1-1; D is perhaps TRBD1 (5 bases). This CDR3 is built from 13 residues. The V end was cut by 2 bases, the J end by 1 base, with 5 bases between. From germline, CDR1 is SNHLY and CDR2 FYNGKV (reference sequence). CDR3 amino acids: CASSLRGNTEVFF. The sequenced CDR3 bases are TGTGCCAGCAGCTTAAGGGGAAACACAGAAGTCTTC.

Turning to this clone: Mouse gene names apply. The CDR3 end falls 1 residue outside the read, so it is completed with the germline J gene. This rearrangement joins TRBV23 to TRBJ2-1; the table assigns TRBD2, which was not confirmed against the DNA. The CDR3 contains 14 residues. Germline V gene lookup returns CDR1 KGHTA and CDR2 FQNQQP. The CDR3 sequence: CSSRPGYNYAEQFF. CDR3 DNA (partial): TGCTCCAGCAGGCCTGGGTATAACTATGCTGAGCAGTTC.

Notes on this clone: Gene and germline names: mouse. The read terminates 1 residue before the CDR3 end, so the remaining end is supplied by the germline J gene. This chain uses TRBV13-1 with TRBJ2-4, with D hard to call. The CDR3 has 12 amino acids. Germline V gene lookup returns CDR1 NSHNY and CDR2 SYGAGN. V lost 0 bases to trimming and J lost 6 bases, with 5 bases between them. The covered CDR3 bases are TGTGCCAGCAGTGATGTCGGGAACACCTTGTAC. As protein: CASSDVGNTLY. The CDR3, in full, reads CASSDVGNTLYF.

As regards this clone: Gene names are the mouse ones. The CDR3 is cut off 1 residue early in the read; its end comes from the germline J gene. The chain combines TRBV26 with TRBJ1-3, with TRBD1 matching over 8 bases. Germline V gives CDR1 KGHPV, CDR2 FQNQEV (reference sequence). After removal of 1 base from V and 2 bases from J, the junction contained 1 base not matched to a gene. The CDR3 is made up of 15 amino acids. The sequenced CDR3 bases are TGTGCCAGCAGTCTGTGGACAGGGACTGGAAATACGCTCTAT. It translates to CASSLWTGTGNTLY. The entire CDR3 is CASSLWTGTGNTLYF.

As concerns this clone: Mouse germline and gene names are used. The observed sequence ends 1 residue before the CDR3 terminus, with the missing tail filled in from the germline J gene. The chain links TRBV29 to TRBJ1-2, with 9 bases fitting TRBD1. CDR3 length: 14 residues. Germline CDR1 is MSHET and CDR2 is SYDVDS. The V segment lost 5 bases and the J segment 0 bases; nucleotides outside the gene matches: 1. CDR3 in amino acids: CASSRQGANSDYTF. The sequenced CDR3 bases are TGTGCTAGCAGTCGACAGGGGGCAAACTCCGACTACACC.

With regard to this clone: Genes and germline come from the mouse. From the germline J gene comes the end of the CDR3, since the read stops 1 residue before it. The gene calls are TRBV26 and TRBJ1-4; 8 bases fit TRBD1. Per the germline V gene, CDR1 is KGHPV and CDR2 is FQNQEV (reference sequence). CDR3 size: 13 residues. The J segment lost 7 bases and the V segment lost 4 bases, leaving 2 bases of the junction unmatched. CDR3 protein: CASSPGGSERLFF. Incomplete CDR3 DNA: TGTGCCAGCAGTCCAGGGGGCAGCGAAAGATTATTT.

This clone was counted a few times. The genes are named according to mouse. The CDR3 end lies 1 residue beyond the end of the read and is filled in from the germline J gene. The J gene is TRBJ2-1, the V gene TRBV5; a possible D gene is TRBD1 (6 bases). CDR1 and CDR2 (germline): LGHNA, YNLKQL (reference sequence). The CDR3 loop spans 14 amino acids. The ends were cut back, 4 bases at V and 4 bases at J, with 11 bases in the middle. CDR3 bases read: TGTGCCAGCAGCCCCGGGACAAATTATGCTGAGCAGTTC. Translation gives CASSPGTNYAEQF. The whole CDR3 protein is CASSPGTNYAEQFF.

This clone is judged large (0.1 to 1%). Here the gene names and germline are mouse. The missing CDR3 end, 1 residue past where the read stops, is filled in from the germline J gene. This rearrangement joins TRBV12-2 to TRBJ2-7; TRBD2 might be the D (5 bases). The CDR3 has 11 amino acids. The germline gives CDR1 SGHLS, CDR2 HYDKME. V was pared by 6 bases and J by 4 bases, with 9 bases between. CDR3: CASPSGYEQYF. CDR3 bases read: TGTGCCAGCCCTTCTGGGTATGAACAGTAC. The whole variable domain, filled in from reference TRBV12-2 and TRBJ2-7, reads NSGVVQSPRYIIKGKGERSILKCIPISGHLSVAWYQQTQGQELKFFIQHYDKMERDKGNLPSRFSVQQFDDYHSEMNMSALELEDSAVYFCASPSGYEQYFGPGTRLTVL.

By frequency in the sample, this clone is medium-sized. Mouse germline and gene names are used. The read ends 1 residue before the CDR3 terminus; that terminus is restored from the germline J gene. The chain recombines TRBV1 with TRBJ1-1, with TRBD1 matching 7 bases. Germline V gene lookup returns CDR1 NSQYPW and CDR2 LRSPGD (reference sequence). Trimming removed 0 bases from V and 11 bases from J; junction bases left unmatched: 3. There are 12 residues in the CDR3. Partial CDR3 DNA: TGCACCTGCAGTGCAGATGACAGGGCCGTCTTC. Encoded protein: CTCSADDRAVF. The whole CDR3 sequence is CTCSADDRAVFF.

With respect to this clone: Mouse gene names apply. CDR3 protein: CASSLQDYEQYF. The covered CDR3 bases are TGTGCCAGCAGTCTGCAGGATTATGAACAGTAC. This chain joins TRBV26 and TRBJ2-7; D gene ambiguous. The read falls 1 residue short of the CDR3 end, and the missing part is taken from the germline J gene. The CDR3 length is 12 residues. Germline V gives CDR1 KGHPV, CDR2 FQNQEV (reference sequence). V was cut by 2 bases and J by 4 bases, with 6 bases left in between. The whole variable domain, filled in from reference TRBV26 and TRBJ2-7, reads NSKVIQTPRYLVKGQGQKAKMRCIPEKGHPVVFWYQQNKNNEFKFLINFQNQEVLQQIDMTEKRFSAECPSNSPCSLEIQSSEAGDSALYLCASSLQDYEQYFGPGTRLTVL.

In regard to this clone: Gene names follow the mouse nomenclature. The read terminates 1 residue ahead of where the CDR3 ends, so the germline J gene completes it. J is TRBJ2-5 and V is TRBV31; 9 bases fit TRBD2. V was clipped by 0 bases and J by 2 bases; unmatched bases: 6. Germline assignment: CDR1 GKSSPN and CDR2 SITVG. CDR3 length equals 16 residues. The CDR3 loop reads CAWSLIQDWGQDTQYF. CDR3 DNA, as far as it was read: TGTGCCTGGAGTCTAATCCAGGACTGGGGCCAAGACACCCAGTAC.

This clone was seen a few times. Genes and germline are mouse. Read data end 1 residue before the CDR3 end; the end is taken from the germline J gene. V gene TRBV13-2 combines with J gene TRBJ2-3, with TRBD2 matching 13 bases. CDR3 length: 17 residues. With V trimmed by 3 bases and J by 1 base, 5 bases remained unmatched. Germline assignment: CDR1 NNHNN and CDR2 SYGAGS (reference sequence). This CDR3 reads CASGGTGGALGAETLYF. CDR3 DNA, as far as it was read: TGTGCCAGCGGTGGGACTGGGGGGGCGCTCGGTGCAGAAACGCTGTAT.

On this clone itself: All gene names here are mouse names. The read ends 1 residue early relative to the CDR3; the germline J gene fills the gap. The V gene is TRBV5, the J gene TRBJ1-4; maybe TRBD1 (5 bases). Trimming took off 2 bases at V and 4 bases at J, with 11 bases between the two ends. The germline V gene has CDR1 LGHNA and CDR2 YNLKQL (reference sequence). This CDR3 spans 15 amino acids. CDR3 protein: CASSQKGSGNERLFF. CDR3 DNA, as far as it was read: TGTGCCAGCAGCCAAAAGGGGTCAGGCAACGAAAGATTATTT.

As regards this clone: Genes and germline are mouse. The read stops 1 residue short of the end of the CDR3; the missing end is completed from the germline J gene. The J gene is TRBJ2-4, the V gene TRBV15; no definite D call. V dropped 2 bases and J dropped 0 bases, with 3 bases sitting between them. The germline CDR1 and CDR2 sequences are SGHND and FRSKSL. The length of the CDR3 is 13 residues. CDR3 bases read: TGTGCCAGCAGTTTACACAGTCAAAACACCTTGTAC. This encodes CASSLHSQNTLY. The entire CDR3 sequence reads CASSLHSQNTLYF.

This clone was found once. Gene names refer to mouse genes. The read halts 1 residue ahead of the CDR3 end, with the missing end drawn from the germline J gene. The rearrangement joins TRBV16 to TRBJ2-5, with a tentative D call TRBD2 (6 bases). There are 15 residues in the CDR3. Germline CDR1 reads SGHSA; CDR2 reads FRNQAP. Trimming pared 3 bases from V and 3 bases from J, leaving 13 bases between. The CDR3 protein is CASSFPVWGQDTQYF. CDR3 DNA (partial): TGTGCAAGCAGCTTCCCGGTGTGGGGGCAAGACACCCAGTAC.

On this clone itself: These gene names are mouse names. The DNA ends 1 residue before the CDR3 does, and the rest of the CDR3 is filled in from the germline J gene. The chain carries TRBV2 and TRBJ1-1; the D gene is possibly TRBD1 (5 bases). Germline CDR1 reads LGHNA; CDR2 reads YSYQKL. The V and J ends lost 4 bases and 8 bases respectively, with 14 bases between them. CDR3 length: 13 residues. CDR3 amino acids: CASSPRQNPEVFF. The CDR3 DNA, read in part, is TGTGCCAGCAGCCCCAGACAGAATCCGGAAGTCTTC.

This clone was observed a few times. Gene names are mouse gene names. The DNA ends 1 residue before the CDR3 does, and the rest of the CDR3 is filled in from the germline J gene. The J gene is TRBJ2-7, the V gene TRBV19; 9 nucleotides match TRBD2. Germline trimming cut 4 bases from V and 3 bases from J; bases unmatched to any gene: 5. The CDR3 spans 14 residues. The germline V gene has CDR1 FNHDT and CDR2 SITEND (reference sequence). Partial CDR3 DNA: TGTGCCAGCAGTCCACCGGGACTGGGCTATGAACAGTAC. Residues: CASSPPGLGYEQY. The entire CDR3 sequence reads CASSPPGLGYEQYF.

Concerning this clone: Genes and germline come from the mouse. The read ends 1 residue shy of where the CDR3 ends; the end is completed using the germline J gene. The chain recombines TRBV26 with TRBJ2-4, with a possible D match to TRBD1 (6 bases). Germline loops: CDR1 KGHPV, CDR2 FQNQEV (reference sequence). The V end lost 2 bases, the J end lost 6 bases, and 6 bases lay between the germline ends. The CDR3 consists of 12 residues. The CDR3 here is CASSLQGNTLYF. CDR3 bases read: TGTGCCAGCAGTCTGCAGGGGAACACCTTGTAC.

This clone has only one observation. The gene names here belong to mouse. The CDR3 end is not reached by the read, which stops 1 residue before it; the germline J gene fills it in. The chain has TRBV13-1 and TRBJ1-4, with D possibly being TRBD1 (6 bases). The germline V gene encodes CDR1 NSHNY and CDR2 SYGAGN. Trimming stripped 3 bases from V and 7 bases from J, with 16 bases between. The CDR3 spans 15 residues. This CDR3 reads CASSGRGGPPERLFF. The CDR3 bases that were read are TGTGCCAGCAGTGGGAGGGGGGGGCCGCCCGAAAGATTATTT. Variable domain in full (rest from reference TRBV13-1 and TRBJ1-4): EAAVTQSPRNKVTVTGGNVTLSCRQTNSHNYMYWYRQDTGHGLRLIHYSYGAGNLRIGDVPDGYKATRTTQEDFFLLLELASPSQTSLYFCASSGRGGPPERLFFGHGTKLSVL.

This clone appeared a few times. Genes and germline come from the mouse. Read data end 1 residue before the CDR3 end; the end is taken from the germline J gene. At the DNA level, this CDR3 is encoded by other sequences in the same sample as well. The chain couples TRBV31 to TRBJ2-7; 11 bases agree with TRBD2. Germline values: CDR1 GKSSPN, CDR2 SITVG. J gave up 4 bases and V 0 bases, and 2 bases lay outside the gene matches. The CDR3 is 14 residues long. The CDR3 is CAWSLGTGGYEQYF. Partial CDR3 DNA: TGTGCCTGGAGTCTGGGGACTGGGGGATATGAACAGTAC.

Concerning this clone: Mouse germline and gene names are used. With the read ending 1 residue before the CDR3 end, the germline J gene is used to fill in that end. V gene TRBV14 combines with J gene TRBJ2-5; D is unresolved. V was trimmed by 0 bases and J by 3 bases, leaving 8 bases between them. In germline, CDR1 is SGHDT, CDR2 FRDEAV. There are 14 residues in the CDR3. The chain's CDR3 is CASSFFLQQDTQYF. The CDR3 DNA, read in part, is TGTGCCAGCAGTTTCTTTCTGCAACAAGACACCCAGTAC.

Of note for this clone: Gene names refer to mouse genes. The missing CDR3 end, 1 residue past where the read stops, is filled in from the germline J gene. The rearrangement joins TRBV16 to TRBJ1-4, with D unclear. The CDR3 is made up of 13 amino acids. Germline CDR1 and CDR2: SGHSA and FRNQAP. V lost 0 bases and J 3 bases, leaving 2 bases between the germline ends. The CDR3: CASSLEANERLFF. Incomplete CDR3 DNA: TGTGCAAGCAGCTTAGAGGCCAACGAAAGATTATTT.

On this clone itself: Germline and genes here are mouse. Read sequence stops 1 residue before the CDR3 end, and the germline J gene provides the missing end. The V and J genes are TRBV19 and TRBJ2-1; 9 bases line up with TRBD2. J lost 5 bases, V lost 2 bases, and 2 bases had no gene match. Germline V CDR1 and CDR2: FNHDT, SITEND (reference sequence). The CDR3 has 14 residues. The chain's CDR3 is CASSINWGDAEQFF. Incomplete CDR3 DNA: TGTGCCAGCAGTATCAACTGGGGGGATGCTGAGCAGTTC.

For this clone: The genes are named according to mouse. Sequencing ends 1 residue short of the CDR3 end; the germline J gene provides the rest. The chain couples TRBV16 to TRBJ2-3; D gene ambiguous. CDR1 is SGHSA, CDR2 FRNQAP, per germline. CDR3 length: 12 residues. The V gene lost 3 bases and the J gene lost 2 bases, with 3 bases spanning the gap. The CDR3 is CASSFLAETLYF. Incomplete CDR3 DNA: TGTGCAAGCAGCTTCCTTGCAGAAACGCTGTAT.

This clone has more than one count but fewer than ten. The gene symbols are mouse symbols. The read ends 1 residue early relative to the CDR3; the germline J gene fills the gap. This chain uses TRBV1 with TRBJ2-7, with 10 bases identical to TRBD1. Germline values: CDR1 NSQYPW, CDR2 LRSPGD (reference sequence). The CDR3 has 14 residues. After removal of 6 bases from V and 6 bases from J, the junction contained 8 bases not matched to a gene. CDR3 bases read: TGCACCTGCAGGGACCGGGACAGGGGAGTTGAACAGTAC. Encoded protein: CTCRDRDRGVEQY. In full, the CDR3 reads CTCRDRDRGVEQYF. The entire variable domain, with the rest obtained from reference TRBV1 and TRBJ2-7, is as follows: VTLLEQNPRWRLVPRGQAVNLRCILKNSQYPWMSWYQQDLQKQLQWLFTLRSPGDKEVKSLPGADYLATRVTDTELRLQVANMSQGRTLYCTCRDRDRGVEQYFGPGTRLTVL.